The source of this TCR beta chain is a study of PD-L1 blockade in urothelial cancer. The wider study: Counts from blood samples showed a median of around 150,000 T cells.

Germline CDR1 is SGDLS and CDR2 is YYNGEE. This CDR3 is 16 amino acids long. V lost 2 bases and J lost 3; bases outside the gene matches: 5. Patients presented with locally advanced or metastatic urothelial carcinoma. Between 1 and 8 samples, pretreatment and on-treatment, were given by each patient. Every PCR got spiked synthetic TCR analog templates. Generated by immunoSEQ multiplex PCR, the TCRdb table keeps only in-frame clones and is missing some. In the table there are about 30,000 clones, 87% of which are singletons. The chain is built from TRBV9 and TRBJ2-7; 13 nucleotides align to TRBD2. The origin of this receptor is a man aged 50 to 59 with urothelial cancer. The material sequenced was PBMCs, taken around atezolizumab (anti-PD-L1) treatment. CDR3 coding DNA: TGTGCCAGCAGCGTCGGGACTAGCGGGGAGGGCTACGAGCAGTACTTC. Its protein product is CASSVGTSGEGYEQYF.